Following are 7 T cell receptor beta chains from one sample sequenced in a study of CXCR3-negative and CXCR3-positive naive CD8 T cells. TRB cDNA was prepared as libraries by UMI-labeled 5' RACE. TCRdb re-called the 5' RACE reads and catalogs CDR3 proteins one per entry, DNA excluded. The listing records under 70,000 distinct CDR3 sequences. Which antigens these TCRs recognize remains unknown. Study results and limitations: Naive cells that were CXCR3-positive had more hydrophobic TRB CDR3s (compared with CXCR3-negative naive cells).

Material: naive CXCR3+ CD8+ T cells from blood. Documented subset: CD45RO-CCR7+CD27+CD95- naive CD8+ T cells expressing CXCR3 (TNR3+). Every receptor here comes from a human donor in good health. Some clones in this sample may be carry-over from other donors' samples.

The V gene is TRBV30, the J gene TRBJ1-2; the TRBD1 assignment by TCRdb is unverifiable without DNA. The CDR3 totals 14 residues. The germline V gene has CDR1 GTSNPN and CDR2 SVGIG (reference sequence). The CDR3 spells CAWSFARTGYGYTF.

CDR3 residues: CASSVDPVGPLLYTF. V is TRBV9 and J is TRBJ1-2; TCRdb indicates TRBD1, and absent DNA this call remains unverified. CDR1 is SGDLS, CDR2 YYNGEE, per germline. This CDR3 region has 15 residues. Based on the CDR3 plus reference TRBV9 and TRBJ1-2, the full variable domain is DSGVTQTPKHLITATGQRVTLRCSPRSGDLSVYWYQQSLDQGLQFLIQYYNGEERAKGNILERFSAQQFPDLHSELNLSSLELGDSALYFCASSVDPVGPLLYTFGSGTRLTVV.

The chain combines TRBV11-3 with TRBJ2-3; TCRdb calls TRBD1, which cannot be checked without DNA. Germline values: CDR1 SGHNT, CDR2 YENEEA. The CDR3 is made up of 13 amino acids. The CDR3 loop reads CASKDRVVDTQYF.

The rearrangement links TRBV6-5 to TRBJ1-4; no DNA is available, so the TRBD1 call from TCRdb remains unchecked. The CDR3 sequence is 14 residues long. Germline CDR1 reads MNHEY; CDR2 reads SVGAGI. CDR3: CASSYRDRGGKLFF.

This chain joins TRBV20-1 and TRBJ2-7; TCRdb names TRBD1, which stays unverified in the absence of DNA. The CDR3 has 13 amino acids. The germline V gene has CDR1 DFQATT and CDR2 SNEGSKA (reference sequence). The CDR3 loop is CSAIDRGYDEQYF.

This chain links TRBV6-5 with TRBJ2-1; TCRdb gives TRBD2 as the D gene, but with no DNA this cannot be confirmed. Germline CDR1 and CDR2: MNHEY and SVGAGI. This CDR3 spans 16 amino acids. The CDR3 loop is CANLGAGRVIYNEQFF.

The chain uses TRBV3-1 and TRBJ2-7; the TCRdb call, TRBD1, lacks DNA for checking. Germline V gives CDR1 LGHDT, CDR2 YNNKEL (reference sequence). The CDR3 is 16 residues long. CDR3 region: CASSQEGQRPGDEQYF.